The TCR beta chain under discussion was sequenced for a study of metastatic and nonmetastatic thyroid tumors. Each patient came to thyroid surgery without any prior treatment (of any kind). Via MiXCR, TCRdb re-called the PCR reads. Of about 33,000 clones in the sample, about a sixth were seen once. This clone was observed a handful of times. The receptor's source is a female donor with papillary thyroid cancer or a benign thyroid nodule (not recorded which). Some clones in this sample may be carry-over from other donors' samples. What was sequenced was blood.

The CDR3 sequence: CASRAWGSRNSPLHF. CDR3 nucleotide sequence: TGTGCCAGCAGGGCATGGGGCAGTAGAAATTCACCCCTCCACTTT. The chain links TRBV28 to TRBJ1-6; D is perhaps TRBD1 (5 bases). Germline-derived CDR1 and CDR2 are MDHEN and SYDVKM. Trimming took off 6 bases at V and 7 bases at J, with 16 bases between the two ends. The CDR3 is 15 residues long.